The 24 T cell receptor beta chains below come from one sample, sequenced in a study of blood T cell repertoires in COVID-19. The protocol was immunoSEQ multiplex PCR, while the TCRdb copy is restricted to in-frame clones and leaves out a portion. Of approximately 110,000 clones in the sample, roughly 88% are singletons; the top ten hold under 9%. Source material: peripheral blood. The source of these receptors is a woman aged 70-85 years who had recovered from COVID-19.

J is TRBJ1-2 and V is TRBV7-2, with TRBD1 identical over 7 bases. Germline CDR1 reads SGHTA; CDR2 reads FQGNSA. J gave up 9 bases and V 5 bases, and 9 bases lay outside the gene matches. There are 13 residues in the CDR3. The CDR3 protein is CASSPTGSLSYTF. In nucleotides, the CDR3 is TGTGCCAGCAGCCCGACAGGGAGCCTAAGCTACACCTTC.

This chain joins TRBV18 and TRBJ2-5; no reliable D call. The CDR3 runs to 12 residues. CDR1 and CDR2 from the germline V gene are KGHSH and LQKENI. Trimming removed 4 bases from V and 2 bases from J, with 5 bases in between. Here the CDR3 DNA reads TGTGCCAGCTCACTCCGGCAAGAGACCCAGTACTTC. Amino acid sequence: CASSLRQETQYF.

This sequence joins TRBV29-1 and TRBJ2-7; the D gene is possibly TRBD2 (7 bases). Germline CDR1 SQVTM, CDR2 ANQGSEA. This CDR3 is 13 amino acids long. With 7 bases removed from V and 2 bases from J, the gap between germline ends came to 15 bases. CDR3 sequence reads: CSAGGGATYEQYF. The CDR3 DNA sequence: TGCAGCGCAGGAGGGGGGGCTACCTACGAGCAGTACTTC.

J is TRBJ2-5 and V is TRBV5-1, with TRBD1 matching 8 bases. CDR1 is SGHRS, CDR2 YFSETQ, per germline. Germline trimming cut 4 bases from V and 7 bases from J; bases unmatched to any gene: 12. This CDR3 has 15 residues. The CDR3 nucleotides are TGCGCCAGCAGCCAAGGACAGGGCAAAGGGGGGACCCAGTACTTC. Encoded protein: CASSQGQGKGGTQYF.

The J gene is TRBJ2-1, the V gene TRBV29-1, with 8 bases identical to TRBD2. The CDR3 extends over 16 amino acids. V trimming: 7 bases; J trimming: 4 bases; junction bases outside the gene matches: 15. The V gene's germline CDR1 is SQVTM and CDR2 ANQGSEA. The CDR3, as DNA: TGCAGCGCCAAGACTTCGTCCGGGGGGGTATACAATGAGCAGTTCTTC. It specifies CSAKTSSGGVYNEQFF.

The chain combines TRBV30 with TRBJ2-7; 10 bases line up with TRBD2. J gave up 4 bases and V 7 bases, and 10 bases lay outside the gene matches. Germline CDR1 and CDR2: GTSNPN and SVGIG (reference sequence). CDR3 length: 14 residues. CDR3 sequence reads: CAFTIAGGVYEQYF. The CDR3 coding sequence is TGTGCCTTCACAATAGCGGGAGGAGTATACGAGCAGTACTTC.

This clone has only a few counts. The CDR3 protein is CASSLSGGDEQYF. DNA of the CDR3: TGTGCCAGCAGCCTATCGGGGGGAGACGAGCAGTACTTC. This chain connects TRBV11-2 to TRBJ2-7, with 7 bases identical to TRBD2. Germline V gene sequence: CDR1 SGHAT, CDR2 FQNNGV. The trim removed 5 bases at V and 5 bases at J, leaving 6 bases unmatched. This CDR3 is built from 13 residues.

This chain links TRBV6-6 with TRBJ1-4; 8 bases align to TRBD1. V dropped 6 bases and J dropped 7; count of bases not matched to a gene: 7. Germline V lookup: CDR1 MNHNY, CDR2 SVGAGI (reference sequence). The CDR3 length is 14 residues. Here the CDR3 DNA reads TGTGCCAGCAGGACAGGGGACCGGGGTGAAAAACTGTTTTTT. It codes for CASRTGDRGEKLFF.

V gene TRBV10-3 combines with J gene TRBJ2-1; D possibly corresponds to TRBD2 (6 bases). Germline lookup yields CDR1 ENHRY and CDR2 SYGVKD. The CDR3 totals 12 residues. V lost 2 bases, J lost 16 bases, and 15 bases lay in between. CDR3 nucleotide sequence: TGTGCCATCAGTGAGGTTGCCCAGGCGGGATTCTTC. Amino acid sequence: CAISEVAQAGFF.

The chain carries TRBV7-2 and TRBJ2-3, with 14 bases identical to TRBD2. After removal of 3 bases from V and 3 bases from J, the junction contained 2 bases not matched to a gene. CDR3 length: 16 residues. Germline V gene data show CDR1 as SGHTA and CDR2 as FQGNSA. Here the CDR3 reads CASSFRLAGGTDTQYF. The CDR3, as DNA: TGTGCCAGCAGCTTCAGACTAGCGGGGGGGACAGATACGCAGTATTTT. The entire variable domain, with the rest obtained from reference TRBV7-2 and TRBJ2-3, is as follows: GAGVSQSPSNKVTEKGKDVELRCDPISGHTALYWYRQSLGQGLEFLIYFQGNSAPDKSGLPSDRFSAERTGGSVSTLTIQRTQQEDSAVYLCASSFRLAGGTDTQYFGPGTRLTVL.

The V and J genes are TRBV4-2 and TRBJ2-3; D is perhaps TRBD2 (5 bases). The CDR3 extends over 14 amino acids. Looked up from germline, CDR1 is LGHNA and CDR2 is YNFKEQ. Deletions cut 3 bases from V and 3 bases from J, with 10 bases between. The CDR3 DNA reads as TGTGCCAGCAGCCAGGGGTCGGGGACAGATACGCAGTATTTT. Translating it yields CASSQGSGTDTQYF.

This clone was seen a few times. The chain uses TRBV30 and TRBJ1-2; possible D gene TRBD1, 6 bases. Germline CDR1 GTSNPN, CDR2 SVGIG (reference sequence). V shed 5 bases and J shed 4 bases, with 23 bases lying between them. The CDR3 consists of 16 residues. The CDR3 DNA is TGTGCCTGGGCCTACAGGGCTACAGCTACTAGCTATGGCTACACCTTC. It translates to CAWAYRATATSYGYTF.

J is TRBJ2-5 and V is TRBV6-2 or TRBV6-3, with D possibly matching TRBD1 (7 bases). The CDR3 covers 15 residues. The germline V and J ends were trimmed by 8 bases and 5 bases, with 21 bases remaining between them. In germline, CDR1 is MNHEY, CDR2 SVGEGT. CDR3 in DNA: TGTGCCAGCGGCCTTTCTGGAGGGGGCGCGGAGACCCAGTACTTC. Translating it yields CASGLSGGGAETQYF.

The chain uses TRBV28 and TRBJ2-6; perhaps TRBD1 as D (6 bases). The germline V gene encodes CDR1 MDHEN and CDR2 SYDVKM. The CDR3 has 15 amino acids. Trimming removed 5 bases at V and 2 bases at J, with 10 bases between. The chain's CDR3 is CASSTPGAGANVLTF. As DNA, the CDR3 is TGTGCCAGCAGTACCCCAGGGGCTGGGGCCAACGTCCTGACTTTC.

This clone has a handful of counts. Sequence at one end of the junction differs from germline and may be a read error. The gene calls are TRBV11-2 and TRBJ2-3; no firm D call. Germline CDR1 reads SGHAT; CDR2 reads FQNNGV. This CDR3 is 16 amino acids long. The CDR3 DNA reads TGTGCCAGCAGCCCTCTGACTTTCGGTGGCACACATACGCAGTATTTT. Translation gives CASSPLTFGGTHTQYF.

The V gene is TRBV29-1, the J gene TRBJ2-1, with a possible D match to TRBD1 (6 bases). The ends were cut back, 6 bases at V and 10 bases at J, with 16 bases in the middle. The CDR3 extends over 12 amino acids. The V gene's germline CDR1 is SQVTM and CDR2 ANQGSEA. The CDR3 spells CSVTGTFQEQFF. Written as DNA, the CDR3 is TGCAGCGTCACAGGGACCTTCCAGGAGCAGTTCTTC.

This chain uses TRBV5-6 with TRBJ2-1, with 8 bases matching TRBD1. V lost 2 bases and J lost 1; bases outside the gene matches: 5. Germline CDR1 reads SGHDT; CDR2 reads YYEEEE. The CDR3 loop spans 16 amino acids. The CDR3 DNA follows: TGTGCCAGCAGCTTAATCACAGGGGGGTCCTACAATGAGCAGTTCTTC. It specifies CASSLITGGSYNEQFF. The full variable domain, with the rest looked up from reference TRBV5-6 and TRBJ2-1, is DAGVTQSPTHLIKTRGQQVTLRCSPKSGHDTVSWYQQALGQGPQFIFQYYEEEERQRGNFPDRFSGHQFPNYSSELNVNALLLGDSALYLCASSLITGGSYNEQFFGPGTRLTVL.

V and J are TRBV19 and TRBJ2-6; no definite D call. This CDR3 has 16 residues. V was pared by 3 bases and J by 0 bases, with 9 bases between. The germline V gene has CDR1 LNHDA and CDR2 SQIVND (reference sequence). DNA of the CDR3: TGTGCCAGTAGTATGAACAGCCACTCTGGGGCCAACGTCCTGACTTTC. This gives the protein CASSMNSHSGANVLTF. The entire variable domain, with the rest obtained from reference TRBV19 and TRBJ2-6, is as follows: DGGITQSPKYLFRKEGQNVTLSCEQNLNHDAMYWYRQDPGQGLRLIYYSQIVNDFQKGDIAEGYSVSREKKESFPLTVTSAQKNPTAFYLCASSMNSHSGANVLTFGAGSRLTVL.

The rearrangement uses TRBV30 and TRBJ2-2, with TRBD1 as a possible D gene (5 bases). The CDR3 totals 14 residues. Germline V gene data show CDR1 as GTSNPN and CDR2 as SVGIG (reference sequence). Trimming pared 4 bases from V and 2 bases from J, leaving 11 bases between. CDR3 DNA: TGTGCCTGGACTCTTGGACAAAACACCGGGGAGCTGTTTTTT. Its translation is CAWTLGQNTGELFF.

The rearrangement uses TRBV5-1 and TRBJ1-2; D call uncertain. The CDR3 spans 13 residues. Germline V gene sequence: CDR1 SGHRS, CDR2 YFSETQ. V was pared by 0 bases and J by 3 bases, with 6 bases between. CDR3 in amino acids: CASSLESDYGYTF. For the CDR3, the DNA is TGCGCCAGCAGCTTGGAGTCAGACTATGGCTACACCTTC.

CDR3 nucleotide sequence: TGTGCCAGCAGCTTAGGGCACCGAACGGCTGAAGCTTTCTTT. This encodes CASSLGHRTAEAFF. The rearrangement links TRBV7-3 to TRBJ1-1; D is unresolved. The germline CDR1 and CDR2 sequences are SGHTA and FQGTGA. The CDR3 is 14 residues long. V was pared by 2 bases and J by 6 bases, with 13 bases between.

The chain joins TRBV5-1 to TRBJ2-5; D gene ambiguous. CDR3 length equals 14 residues. CDR1 and CDR2 from the germline V gene are SGHRS and YFSETQ. Trimming stripped 5 bases from V and 2 bases from J, with 13 bases between. The CDR3 DNA reads TGCGCCAGCAGAAGTGGGCCCTATCAAGAGACCCAGTACTTC. It encodes CASRSGPYQETQYF.

This chain links TRBV11-3 with TRBJ2-1; TRBD2 might be the D (6 bases). Trimming took off 5 bases at V and 8 bases at J, with 16 bases between the two ends. The CDR3 consists of 14 residues. The germline CDR1 and CDR2 sequences are SGHNT and YENEEA. CDR3 sequence (DNA): TGTGCCAGCAGCAACGGGGGTCGGGGAGATGAGCAGTTCTTC. As protein: CASSNGGRGDEQFF.

This sequence joins TRBV4-1 and TRBJ2-5; 9 nucleotides agree with TRBD1. V trimming: 6 bases; J trimming: 2 bases; junction bases outside the gene matches: 1. From germline, CDR1 is MGHRA and CDR2 YSYEKL. The CDR3 spans 13 residues. The CDR3 nucleotides are TGCGCCAGCAGAGGGACAGGGCAAGAGACCCAGTACTTC. Translating gives CASRGTGQETQYF.